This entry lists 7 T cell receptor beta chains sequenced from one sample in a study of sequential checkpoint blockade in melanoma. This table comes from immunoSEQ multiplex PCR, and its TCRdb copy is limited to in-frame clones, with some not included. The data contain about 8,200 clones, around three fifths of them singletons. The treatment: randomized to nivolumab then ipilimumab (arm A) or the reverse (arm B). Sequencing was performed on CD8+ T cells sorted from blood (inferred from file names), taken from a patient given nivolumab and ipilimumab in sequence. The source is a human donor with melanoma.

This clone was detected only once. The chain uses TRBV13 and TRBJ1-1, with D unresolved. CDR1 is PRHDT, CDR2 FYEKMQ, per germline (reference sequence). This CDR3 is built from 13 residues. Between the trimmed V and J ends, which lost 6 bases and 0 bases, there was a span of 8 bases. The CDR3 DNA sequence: TGTGCCAGCAGGGATGGGCTGAACACTGAAGCTTTCTTT. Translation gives CASRDGLNTEAFF.

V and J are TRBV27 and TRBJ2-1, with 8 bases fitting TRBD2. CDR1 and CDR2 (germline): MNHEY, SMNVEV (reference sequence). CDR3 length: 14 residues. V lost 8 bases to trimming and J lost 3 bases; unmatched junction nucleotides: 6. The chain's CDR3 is CASQERGNYNEQFF. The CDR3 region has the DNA TGTGCCAGCCAGGAGCGGGGGAACTACAATGAGCAGTTCTTC.

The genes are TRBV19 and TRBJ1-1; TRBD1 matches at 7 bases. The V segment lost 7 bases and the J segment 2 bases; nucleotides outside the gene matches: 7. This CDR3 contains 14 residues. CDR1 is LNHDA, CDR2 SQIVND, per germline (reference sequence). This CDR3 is CASTLQGTNTEAFF. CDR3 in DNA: TGTGCCAGTACCCTACAGGGGACAAACACTGAAGCTTTCTTT. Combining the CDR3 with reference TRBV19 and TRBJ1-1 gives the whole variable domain DGGITQSPKYLFRKEGQNVTLSCEQNLNHDAMYWYRQDPGQGLRLIYYSQIVNDFQKGDIAEGYSVSREKKESFPLTVTSAQKNPTAFYLCASTLQGTNTEAFFGQGTRLTVV.

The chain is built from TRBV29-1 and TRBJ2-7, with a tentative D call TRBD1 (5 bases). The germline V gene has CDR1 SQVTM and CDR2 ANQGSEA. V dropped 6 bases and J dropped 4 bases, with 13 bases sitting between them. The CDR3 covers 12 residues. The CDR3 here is CSVESQGYEQYF. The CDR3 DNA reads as TGCAGCGTCGAGTCCCAGGGTTACGAGCAGTACTTC.

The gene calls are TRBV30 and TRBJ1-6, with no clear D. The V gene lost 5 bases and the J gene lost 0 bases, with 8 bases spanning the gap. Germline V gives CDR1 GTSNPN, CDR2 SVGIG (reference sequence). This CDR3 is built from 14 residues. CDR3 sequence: CAWDGSSYNSPLHF. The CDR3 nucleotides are TGTGCCTGGGACGGGAGCTCCTATAATTCACCCCTCCACTTT.

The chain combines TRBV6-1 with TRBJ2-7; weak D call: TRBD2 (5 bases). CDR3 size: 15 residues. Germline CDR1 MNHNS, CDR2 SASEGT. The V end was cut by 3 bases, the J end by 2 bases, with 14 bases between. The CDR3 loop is CASSEVAWQAYEQYF. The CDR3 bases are TGTGCCAGCAGTGAGGTAGCGTGGCAGGCCTACGAGCAGTACTTC.

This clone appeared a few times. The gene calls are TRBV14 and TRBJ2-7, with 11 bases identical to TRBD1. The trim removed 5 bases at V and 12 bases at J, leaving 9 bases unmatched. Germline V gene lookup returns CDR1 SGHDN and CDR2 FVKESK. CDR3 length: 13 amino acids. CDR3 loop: CASSRDRGIPAYF. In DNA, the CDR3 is TGTGCCAGCAGCAGGGACAGGGGGATCCCTGCGTACTTC. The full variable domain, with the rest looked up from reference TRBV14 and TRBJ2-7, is EAGVTQFPSHSVIEKGQTVTLRCDPISGHDNLYWYRRVMGKEIKFLLHFVKESKQDESGMPNNRFLAERTGGTYSTLKVQPAELEDSGVYFCASSRDRGIPAYFGPGTRLTVT.